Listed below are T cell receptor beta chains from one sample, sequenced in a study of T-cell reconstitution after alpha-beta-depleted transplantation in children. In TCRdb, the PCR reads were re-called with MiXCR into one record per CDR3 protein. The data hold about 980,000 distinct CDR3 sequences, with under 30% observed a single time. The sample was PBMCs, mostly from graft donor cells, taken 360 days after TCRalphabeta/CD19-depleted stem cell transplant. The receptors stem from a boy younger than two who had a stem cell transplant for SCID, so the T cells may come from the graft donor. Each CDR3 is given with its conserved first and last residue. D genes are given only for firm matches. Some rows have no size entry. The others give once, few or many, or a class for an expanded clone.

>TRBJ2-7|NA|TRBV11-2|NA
CASSLEGAKNEQYF
TGTGCCAGCAGCTTAGAGGGGGCTAAGAACGAGCAGTACTTC
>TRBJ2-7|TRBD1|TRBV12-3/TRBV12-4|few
CASSTGTVLYEQYF
TGTGCCAGCAGTACGGGGACAGTTCTCTACGAGCAGTACTTC
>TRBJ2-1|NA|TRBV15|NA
CATSRDLPKQTTINEQFF
TGTGCCACCAGCAGAGATTTACCGAAACAGACGACTATCAATGAGCAGTTCTTC
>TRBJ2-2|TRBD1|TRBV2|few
CASSGRQGAGELFF
TGTGCCAGCAGCGGCAGACAGGGGGCCGGGGAGCTGTTTTTT
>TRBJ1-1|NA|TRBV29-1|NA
CSVHGRVGAEAFF
TGCAGCGTTCACGGCAGGGTGGGTGCAGAAGCTTTCTTT
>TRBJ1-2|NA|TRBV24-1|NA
CATSREGLGYTF
TGTGCCACCAGTAGAGAAGGGTTGGGCTACACCTTC
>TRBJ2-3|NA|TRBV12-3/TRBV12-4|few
CASSYRGKDTQYF
TGTGCCAGCAGTTATAGAGGGAAAGATACGCAGTATTTT
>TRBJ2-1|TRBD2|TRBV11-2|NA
CASSFTSGGSNEQFF
TGTGCCAGCAGCTTTACTAGCGGGGGGAGCAATGAGCAGTTCTTC
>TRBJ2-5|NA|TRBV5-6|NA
CASSLGQGLGGETQYF
TGTGCCAGCAGCTTGGGTCAGGGTTTGGGAGGAGAGACCCAGTACTTC
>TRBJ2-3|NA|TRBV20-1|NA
CSVAQPGSDTQYF
TGCAGTGTGGCCCAGCCAGGTTCGGATACGCAGTATTTT
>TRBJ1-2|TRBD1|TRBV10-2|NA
CASSSTGEDSGYTF
TGCGCCAGCAGTTCGACAGGGGAAGATTCGGGCTACACCTTC
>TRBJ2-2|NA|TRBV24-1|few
CATSALLNTGELFF
TGTGCCACCAGTGCCCTCCTTAACACCGGGGAGCTGTTTTTT
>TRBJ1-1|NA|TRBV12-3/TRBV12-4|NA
CASSPARGPADTEAFF
TGTGCCAGCAGTCCAGCCAGGGGCCCCGCGGACACTGAAGCTTTCTTT
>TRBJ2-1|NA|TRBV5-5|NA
CASSLEAAEQFF
TGTGCCAGCAGCTTAGAGGCAGCTGAGCAGTTCTTC
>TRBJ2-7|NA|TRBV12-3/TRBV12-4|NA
CASRKQASSYEQYF
TGTGCCAGCAGGAAACAGGCGAGCTCCTACGAGCAGTACTTC
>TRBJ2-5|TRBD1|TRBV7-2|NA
CASSLQGDRQETQYF
TGTGCCAGCAGCTTACAAGGGGACAGGCAAGAGACCCAGTACTTC
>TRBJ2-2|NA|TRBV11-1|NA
CASSLNGPGLPVEDTGELFF
TGTGCCAGCAGCTTAAACGGGCCCGGCCTTCCTGTCGAGGACACCGGGGAGCTGTTTTTT
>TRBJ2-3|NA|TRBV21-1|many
CASSKDGVGLGTDTQYF
NA
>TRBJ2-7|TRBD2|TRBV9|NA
CASSATAGSYEQYF
TGTGCCAGCAGCGCCACAGCGGGATCCTACGAGCAGTACTTC
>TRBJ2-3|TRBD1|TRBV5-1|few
CASHGTGGPDTQYF
TGCGCCAGCCACGGGACAGGGGGTCCAGATACGCAGTATTTT
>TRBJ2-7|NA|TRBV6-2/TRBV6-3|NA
CASSYSGLHGEQYF
TGTGCCAGCAGTTACTCCGGCCTCCACGGAGAGCAGTACTTC
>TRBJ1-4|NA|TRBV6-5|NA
CASSYSPGRNEKLFF
TGTGCCAGCAGTTACTCTCCGGGACGAAATGAAAAACTGTTTTTT
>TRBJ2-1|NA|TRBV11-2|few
CASTTTSWQGRYNEQFF
TGTGCCAGCACCACCACCAGTTGGCAGGGCCGATACAATGAGCAGTTCTTC
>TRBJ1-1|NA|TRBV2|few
CASTDSLGTEAFF
TGTGCCAGCACGGATTCATTGGGGACTGAAGCTTTCTTT
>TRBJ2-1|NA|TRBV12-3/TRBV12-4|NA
CASSAQLGDGIEQFF
TGTGCCAGCAGTGCTCAACTTGGGGACGGGATTGAGCAGTTCTTC
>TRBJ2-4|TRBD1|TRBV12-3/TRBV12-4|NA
CASGQGTLWAKNIQYF
TGTGCCAGCGGACAGGGGACCCTTTGGGCCAAAAACATTCAGTACTTC
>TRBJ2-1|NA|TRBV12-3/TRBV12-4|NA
CASSLKSRRPNEQFF
TGTGCCAGCAGTTTAAAGAGCCGACGACCCAATGAGCAGTTCTTC
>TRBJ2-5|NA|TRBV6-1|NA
CASSRSAGLQETQYF
TGTGCCAGCAGTCGTTCGGCGGGCCTCCAAGAGACCCAGTACTTC
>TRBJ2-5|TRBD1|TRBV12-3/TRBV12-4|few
CASRSETGGKTQYF
TGTGCCAGCAGATCAGAGACAGGGGGGAAGACCCAGTACTTC
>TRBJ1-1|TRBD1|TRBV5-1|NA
CASSLTGGRTNTEAFF
TGCGCCAGCAGCTTGACAGGGGGCCGGACGAACACTGAAGCTTTCTTT
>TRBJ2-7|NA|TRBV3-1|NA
CASSQDGGPKPYEQYF
TGTGCCAGCAGCCAAGACGGCGGGCCGAAGCCCTACGAGCAGTACTTC
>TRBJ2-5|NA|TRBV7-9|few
CASSFWKETQYF
TGTGCCAGCAGCTTCTGGAAGGAGACCCAGTACTTC
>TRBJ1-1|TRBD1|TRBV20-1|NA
CSAEDRGSNTEAFF
TGCAGTGCGGAAGACAGGGGGTCGAACACTGAAGCTTTCTTT
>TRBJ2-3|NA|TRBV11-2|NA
CASSLVPFGDWTSTDTQYF
TGTGCCAGCAGCTTAGTTCCTTTTGGGGACTGGACTAGCACAGATACGCAGTATTTT
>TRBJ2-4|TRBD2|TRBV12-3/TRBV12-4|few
CASSNSGGEGIQYF
TGTGCCAGCAGTAATAGCGGGGGGGAAGGCATTCAGTACTTC
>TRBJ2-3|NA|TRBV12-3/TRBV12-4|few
CASSRPRPDTQYF
TGTGCCAGCAGTCGCCCTAGGCCAGATACGCAGTATTTT
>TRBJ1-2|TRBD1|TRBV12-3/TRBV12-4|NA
CASSLVGQAFGYTF
TGTGCCAGCAGTTTGGTTGGACAGGCATTCGGCTACACCTTC
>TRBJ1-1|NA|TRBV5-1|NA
CASSVYSGANTEAFF
TGCGCCAGCAGCGTATACTCCGGGGCCAACACTGAAGCTTTCTTT
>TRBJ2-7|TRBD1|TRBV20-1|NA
CSARPDRVTDEQYF
TGCAGTGCTAGGCCTGACAGGGTAACGGACGAGCAGTACTTC
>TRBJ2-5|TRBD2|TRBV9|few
CASSARTSGLGETQYF
TGTGCCAGCAGCGCACGGACTAGCGGTTTAGGGGAGACCCAGTACTTC
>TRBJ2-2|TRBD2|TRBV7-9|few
CASKLAGANTGELFF
TGTGCCAGCAAACTAGCGGGGGCGAACACCGGGGAGCTGTTTTTT
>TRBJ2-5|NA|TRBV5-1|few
CASSPSPLGKQETQYF
TGCGCCAGCAGTCCATCACCTTTGGGAAAGCAAGAGACCCAGTACTTC
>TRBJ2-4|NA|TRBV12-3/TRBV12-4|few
CASSLLPYQSIQYF
TGTGCCAGCAGTTTACTACCCTACCAGAGCATTCAGTACTTC
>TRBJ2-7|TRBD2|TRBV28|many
CASSLTSGVSYEQYF
TGTGCCAGCAGTTTAACTAGCGGGGTCTCCTACGAGCAGTACTTC
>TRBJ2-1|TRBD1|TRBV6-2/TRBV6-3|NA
CASSYRDRNEQFF
TGTGCCAGCAGTTACAGGGACAGAAATGAGCAGTTCTTC
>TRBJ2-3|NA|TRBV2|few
CASSPDRGADTQYF
TGTGCCAGCAGTCCGGACCGCGGTGCAGATACGCAGTATTTT